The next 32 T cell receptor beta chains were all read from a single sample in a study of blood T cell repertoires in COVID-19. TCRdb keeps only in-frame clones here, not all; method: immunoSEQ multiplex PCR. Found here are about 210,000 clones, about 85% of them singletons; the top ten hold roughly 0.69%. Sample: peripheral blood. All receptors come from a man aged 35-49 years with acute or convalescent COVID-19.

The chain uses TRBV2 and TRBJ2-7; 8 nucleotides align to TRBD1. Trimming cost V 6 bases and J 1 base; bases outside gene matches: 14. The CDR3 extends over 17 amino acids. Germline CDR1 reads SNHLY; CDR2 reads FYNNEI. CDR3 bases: TGTGCCAGCAGCACCTCTATAGGCAGGGGGCTTTCCTACGAGCAGTACTTC. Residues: CASSTSIGRGLSYEQYF.

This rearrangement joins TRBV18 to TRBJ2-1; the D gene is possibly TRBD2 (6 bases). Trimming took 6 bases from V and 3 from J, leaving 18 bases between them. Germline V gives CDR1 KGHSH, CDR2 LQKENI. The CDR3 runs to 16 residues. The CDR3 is CASSPRRRESYNEQFF. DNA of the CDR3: TGTGCCAGCTCGCCCAGGCGGAGGGAAAGCTACAATGAGCAGTTCTTC.

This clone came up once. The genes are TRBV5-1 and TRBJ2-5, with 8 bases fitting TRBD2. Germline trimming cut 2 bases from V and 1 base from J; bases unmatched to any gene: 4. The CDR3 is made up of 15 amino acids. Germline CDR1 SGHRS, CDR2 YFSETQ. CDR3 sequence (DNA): TGCGCCAGCAGCTTTAGTGGGACTAGCCAAGAGACCCAGTACTTC. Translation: CASSFSGTSQETQYF.

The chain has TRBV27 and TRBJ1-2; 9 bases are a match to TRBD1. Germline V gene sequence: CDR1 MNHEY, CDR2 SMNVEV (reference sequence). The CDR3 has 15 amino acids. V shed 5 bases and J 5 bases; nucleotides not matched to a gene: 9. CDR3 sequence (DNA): TGTGCCAGCAGTGGCTCCGACAGGGGGGCATATGGCTACACCTTC. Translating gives CASSGSDRGAYGYTF.

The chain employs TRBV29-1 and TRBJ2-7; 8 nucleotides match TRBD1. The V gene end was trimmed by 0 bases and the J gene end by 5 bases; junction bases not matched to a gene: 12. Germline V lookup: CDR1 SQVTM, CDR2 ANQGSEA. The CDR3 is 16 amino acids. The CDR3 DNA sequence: TGCAGCGTTGAAGATCTGGTGGGGACAGGTAGCCACGAGCAGTACTTC. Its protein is CSVEDLVGTGSHEQYF.

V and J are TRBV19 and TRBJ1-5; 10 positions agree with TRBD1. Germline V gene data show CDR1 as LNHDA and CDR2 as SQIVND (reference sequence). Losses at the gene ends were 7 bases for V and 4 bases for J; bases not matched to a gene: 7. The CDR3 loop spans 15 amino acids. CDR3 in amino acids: CASTDWTGGNQPQHF. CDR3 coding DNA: TGTGCCAGTACCGACTGGACAGGGGGTAATCAGCCCCAGCATTTT.

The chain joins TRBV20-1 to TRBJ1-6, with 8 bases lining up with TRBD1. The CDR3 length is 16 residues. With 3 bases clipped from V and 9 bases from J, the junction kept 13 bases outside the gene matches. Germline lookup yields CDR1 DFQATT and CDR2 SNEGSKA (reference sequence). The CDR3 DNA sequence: TGCAGTGCTAGTCCGGACAGGGAAGGCAGGGGTTCACCCCTCCACTTT. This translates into CSASPDREGRGSPLHF.

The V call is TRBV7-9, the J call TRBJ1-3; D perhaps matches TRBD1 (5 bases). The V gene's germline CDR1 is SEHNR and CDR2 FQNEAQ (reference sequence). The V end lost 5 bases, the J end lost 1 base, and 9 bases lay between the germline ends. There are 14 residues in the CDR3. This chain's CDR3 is CASSLRGSGNTIYF. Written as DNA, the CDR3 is TGTGCCAGCAGCCTCCGGGGGTCTGGAAACACCATATATTTT. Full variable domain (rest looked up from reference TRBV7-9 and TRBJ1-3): DTGVSQNPRHKITKRGQNVTFRCDPISEHNRLYWYRQTLGQGPEFLTYFQNEAQLEKSRLLSDRFSAERPKGSFSTLEIQRTEQGDSAMYLCASSLRGSGNTIYFGEGSWLTVV.

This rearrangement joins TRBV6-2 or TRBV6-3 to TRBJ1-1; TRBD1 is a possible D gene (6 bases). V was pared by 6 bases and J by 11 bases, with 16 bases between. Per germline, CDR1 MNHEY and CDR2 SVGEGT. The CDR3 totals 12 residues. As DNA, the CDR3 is TGTGCCAGCAGCCGCGGACAGCCGGGGGCTTTCTTT. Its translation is CASSRGQPGAFF.

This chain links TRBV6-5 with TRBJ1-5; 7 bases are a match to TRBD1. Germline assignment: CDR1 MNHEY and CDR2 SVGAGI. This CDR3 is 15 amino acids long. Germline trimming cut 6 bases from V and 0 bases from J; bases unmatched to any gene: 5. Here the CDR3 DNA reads TGTGCCAGCAGGCTGGGACAGATTAGCAATCAGCCCCAGCATTTT. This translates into CASRLGQISNQPQHF.

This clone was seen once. CDR3 sequence reads: CASSLANTGNYEQYF. In nucleotides, the CDR3 is TGCGCCAGCAGCTTGGCCAATACAGGGAACTACGAGCAGTACTTC. The chain links TRBV5-1 to TRBJ2-7; weak D call: TRBD1 (6 bases). The CDR3 is 15 amino acids. Germline CDR1 is SGHRS and CDR2 is YFSETQ. Trimming removed 0 bases at V and 3 bases at J, with 13 bases between.

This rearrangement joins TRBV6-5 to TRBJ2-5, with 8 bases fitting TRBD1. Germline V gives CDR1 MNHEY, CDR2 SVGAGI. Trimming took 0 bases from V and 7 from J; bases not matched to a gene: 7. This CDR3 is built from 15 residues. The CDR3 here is CASSYSVGQGGTQYF. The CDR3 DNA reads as TGTGCCAGCAGTTACTCGGTTGGACAGGGTGGGACCCAGTACTTC.

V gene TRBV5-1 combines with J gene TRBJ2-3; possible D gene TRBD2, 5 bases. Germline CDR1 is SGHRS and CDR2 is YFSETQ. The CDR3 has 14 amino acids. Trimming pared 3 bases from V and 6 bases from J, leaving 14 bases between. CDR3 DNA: TGCGCCAGCAGCTCCGGACTCCAACTTGATACGCAGTATTTT. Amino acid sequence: CASSSGLQLDTQYF.

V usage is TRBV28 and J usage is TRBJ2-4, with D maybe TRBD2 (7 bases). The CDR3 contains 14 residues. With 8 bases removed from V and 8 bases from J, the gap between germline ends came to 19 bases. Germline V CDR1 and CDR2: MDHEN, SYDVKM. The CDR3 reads CASFSRGAGYIQYF. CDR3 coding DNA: TGTGCCAGCTTCAGTCGGGGGGCTGGATACATTCAGTACTTC.

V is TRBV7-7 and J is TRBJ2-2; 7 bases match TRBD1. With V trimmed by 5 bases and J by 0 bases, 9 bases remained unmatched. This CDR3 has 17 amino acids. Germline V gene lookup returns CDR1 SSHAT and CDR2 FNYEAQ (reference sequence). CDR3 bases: TGTGCCAGCAGCCCCGGGACAGCCCTCCCGAACACCGGGGAGCTGTTTTTT. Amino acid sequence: CASSPGTALPNTGELFF.

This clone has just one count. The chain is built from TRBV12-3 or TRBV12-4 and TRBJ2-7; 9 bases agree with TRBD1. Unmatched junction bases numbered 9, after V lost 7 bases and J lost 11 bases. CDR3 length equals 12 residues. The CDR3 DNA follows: TGTGCCAGCACCGACGACAGGGGGACGGAGTACTTC. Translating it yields CASTDDRGTEYF.

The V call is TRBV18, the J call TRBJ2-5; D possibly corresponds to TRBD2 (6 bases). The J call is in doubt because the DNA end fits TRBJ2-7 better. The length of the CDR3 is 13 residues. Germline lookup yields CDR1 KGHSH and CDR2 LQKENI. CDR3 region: CASSRPGDYEQYF. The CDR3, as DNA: TGTGCCAGCTCCCGGCCGGGGGACTACGAGCAGTACTTC.

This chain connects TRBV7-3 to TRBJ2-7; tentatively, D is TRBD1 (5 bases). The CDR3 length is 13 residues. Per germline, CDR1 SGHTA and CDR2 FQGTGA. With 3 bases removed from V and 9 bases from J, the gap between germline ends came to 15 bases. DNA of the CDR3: TGTGCCAGCAGCTTGGACCCAGGGTTTTGGCAGTACTTC. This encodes CASSLDPGFWQYF.

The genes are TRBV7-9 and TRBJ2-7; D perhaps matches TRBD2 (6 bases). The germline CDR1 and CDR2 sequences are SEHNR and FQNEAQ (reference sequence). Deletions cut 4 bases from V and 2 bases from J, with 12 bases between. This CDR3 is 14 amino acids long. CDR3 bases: TGTGCCAGCAGCTCGAACACGGGGGCCTACGAGCAGTACTTC. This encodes CASSSNTGAYEQYF.

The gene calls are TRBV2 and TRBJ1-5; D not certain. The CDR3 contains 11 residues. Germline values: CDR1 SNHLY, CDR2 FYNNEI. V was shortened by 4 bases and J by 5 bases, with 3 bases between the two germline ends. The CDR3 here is CASSADQPQHF. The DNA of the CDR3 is TGTGCCAGCAGTGCAGATCAGCCCCAGCATTTT.

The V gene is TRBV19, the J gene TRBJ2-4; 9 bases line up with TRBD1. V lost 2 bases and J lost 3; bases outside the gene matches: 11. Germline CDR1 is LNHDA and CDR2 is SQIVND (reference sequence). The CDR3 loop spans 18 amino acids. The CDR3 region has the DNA TGTGCCAGTAGTATACGAGGACAGGGGATTATGGGCAAAAACATTCAGTACTTC. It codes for CASSIRGQGIMGKNIQYF.

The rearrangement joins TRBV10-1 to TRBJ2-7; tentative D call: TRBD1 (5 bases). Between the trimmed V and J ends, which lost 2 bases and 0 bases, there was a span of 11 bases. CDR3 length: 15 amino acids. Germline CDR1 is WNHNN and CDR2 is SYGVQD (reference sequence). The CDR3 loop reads CASSETRVNSYEQYF. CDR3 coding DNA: TGCGCCAGCAGTGAGACCAGGGTCAACTCCTACGAGCAGTACTTC.

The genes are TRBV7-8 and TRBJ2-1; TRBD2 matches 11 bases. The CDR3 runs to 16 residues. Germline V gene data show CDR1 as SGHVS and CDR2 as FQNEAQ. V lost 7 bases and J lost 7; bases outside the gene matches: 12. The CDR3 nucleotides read TGTGCCAGCATTACCATAGCGGGAGGGCCTGGGAATGAGCAGTTCTTC. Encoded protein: CASITIAGGPGNEQFF.

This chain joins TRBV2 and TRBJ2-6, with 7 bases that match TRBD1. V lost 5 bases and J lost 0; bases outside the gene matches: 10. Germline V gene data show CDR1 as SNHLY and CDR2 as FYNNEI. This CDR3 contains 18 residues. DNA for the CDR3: TGTGCCAGCAGTCACGACAGGGAAACTTCCTCTGGGGCCAACGTCCTGACTTTC. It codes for CASSHDRETSSGANVLTF.

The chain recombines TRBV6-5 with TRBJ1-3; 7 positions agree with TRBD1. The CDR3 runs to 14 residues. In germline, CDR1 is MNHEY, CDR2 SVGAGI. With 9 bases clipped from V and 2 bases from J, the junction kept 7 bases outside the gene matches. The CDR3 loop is CARDRVRTGNTIYF. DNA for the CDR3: TGTGCCAGAGACAGGGTAAGAACTGGAAACACCATATATTTT.

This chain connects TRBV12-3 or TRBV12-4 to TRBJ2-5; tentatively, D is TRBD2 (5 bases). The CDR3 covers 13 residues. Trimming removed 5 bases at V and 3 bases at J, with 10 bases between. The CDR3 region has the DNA TGTGCCAGCAGTGCCTTCGGGGAAGAGACCCAGTACTTC. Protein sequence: CASSAFGEETQYF.

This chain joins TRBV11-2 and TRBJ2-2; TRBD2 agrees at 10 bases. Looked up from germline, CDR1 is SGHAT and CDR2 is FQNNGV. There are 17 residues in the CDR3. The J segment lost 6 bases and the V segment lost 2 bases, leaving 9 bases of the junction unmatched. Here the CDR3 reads CASSLLAGVLLAGELFF. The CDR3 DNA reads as TGTGCCAGCAGCTTACTAGCGGGAGTTTTGCTTGCCGGGGAGCTGTTTTTT. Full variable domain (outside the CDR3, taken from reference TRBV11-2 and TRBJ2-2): EAGVAQSPRYKIIEKRQSVAFWCNPISGHATLYWYQQILGQGPKLLIQFQNNGVVDDSQLPKDRFSAERLKGVDSTLKIQPAKLEDSAVYLCASSLLAGVLLAGELFFGEGSRLTVL.

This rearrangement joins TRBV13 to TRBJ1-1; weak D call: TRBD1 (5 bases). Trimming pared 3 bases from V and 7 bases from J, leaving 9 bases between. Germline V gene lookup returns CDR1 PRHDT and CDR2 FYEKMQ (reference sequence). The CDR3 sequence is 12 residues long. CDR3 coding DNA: TGTGCCAGCAGCTTCAGGGCCGTTGAAGCTTTCTTT. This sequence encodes CASSFRAVEAFF.

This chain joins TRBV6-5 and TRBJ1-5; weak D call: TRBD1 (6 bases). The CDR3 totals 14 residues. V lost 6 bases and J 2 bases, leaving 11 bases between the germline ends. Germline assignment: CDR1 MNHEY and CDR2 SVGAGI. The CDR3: CASSRGDGNQPQHF. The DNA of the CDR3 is TGTGCCAGCAGCAGGGGAGACGGCAATCAGCCCCAGCATTTT.

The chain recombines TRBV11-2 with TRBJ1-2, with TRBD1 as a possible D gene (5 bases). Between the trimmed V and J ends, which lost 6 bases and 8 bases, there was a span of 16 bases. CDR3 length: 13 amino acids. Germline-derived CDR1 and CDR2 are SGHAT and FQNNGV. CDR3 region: CASRDPGLGGYTF. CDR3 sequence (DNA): TGTGCCAGCAGGGACCCGGGACTAGGGGGCTACACCTTC.

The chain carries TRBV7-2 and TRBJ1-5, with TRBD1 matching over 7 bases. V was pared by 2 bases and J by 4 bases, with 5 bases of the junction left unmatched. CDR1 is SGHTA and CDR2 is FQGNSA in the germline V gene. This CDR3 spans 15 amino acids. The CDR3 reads CASSLWQGGNQPQHF. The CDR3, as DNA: TGTGCCAGCAGCTTATGGCAGGGGGGTAATCAGCCCCAGCATTTT.

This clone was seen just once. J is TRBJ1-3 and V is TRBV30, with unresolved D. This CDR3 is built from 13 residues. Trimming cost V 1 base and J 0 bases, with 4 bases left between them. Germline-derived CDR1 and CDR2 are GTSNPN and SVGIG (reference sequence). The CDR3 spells CAWSAVSGNTIYF. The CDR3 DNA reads TGTGCCTGGAGTGCGGTCTCTGGAAACACCATATATTTT.